Below, 20 T cell receptor beta chains from the same sample are listed, as sequenced in a study of OX40 agonist ivuxolimab in advanced cancers. This table comes from immunoSEQ multiplex PCR, and its TCRdb copy is limited to in-frame clones, with some not included. The sample yields 40,000 or so clones, 89% seen once. The sequencing used CD4+ or CD8+ T cells sorted from blood, collected in a trial of the OX40 agonist ivuxolimab. Receptor source: an adult with an advanced solid tumor such as melanoma, head and neck, liver or kidney cancer.

The chain is built from TRBV7-9 and TRBJ2-7, with 10 bases that match TRBD2. The CDR3 is made up of 15 amino acids. J gave up 7 bases and V 5 bases, and 11 bases lay outside the gene matches. Germline V CDR1 and CDR2: SEHNR, FQNEAQ (reference sequence). The CDR3 loop reads CASSLRSGGADEQYF. CDR3 bases: TGTGCCAGCAGCCTACGGAGCGGGGGGGCCGATGAGCAGTACTTC.

The chain recombines TRBV28 with TRBJ2-2; TRBD2 might be the D (6 bases). CDR1 is MDHEN, CDR2 SYDVKM, per germline. This CDR3 is built from 16 residues. V shed 5 bases and J shed 0 bases, with 13 bases lying between them. The CDR3 loop reads CASSPAGGPNTGELFF. Here the CDR3 DNA reads TGTGCCAGCAGTCCGGCCGGGGGACCGAACACCGGGGAGCTGTTTTTT.

This clone showed up just once. V usage is TRBV6-4 and J usage is TRBJ1-5, with D unclear. Germline CDR1 reads MRHNA; CDR2 reads SNTAGT. Trimming removed 6 bases from V and 8 bases from J, with 8 bases in between. This CDR3 contains 11 residues. The chain's CDR3 is CASRRDKPQHF. As DNA, the CDR3 is TGTGCCAGCAGGCGAGATAAGCCCCAGCATTTT.

V gene TRBV11-3 combines with J gene TRBJ1-1; D unclear. V shed 0 bases and J shed 3 bases, with 8 bases lying between them. The CDR3 loop spans 14 amino acids. The germline gives CDR1 SGHNT, CDR2 YENEEA. The CDR3 is CASSLEGTDTEAFF. As DNA, the CDR3 is TGTGCCAGCAGCTTAGAGGGTACGGACACTGAAGCTTTCTTT. Full variable domain (remainder filled in from reference TRBV11-3 and TRBJ1-1): EAGVVQSPRYKIIEKKQPVAFWCNPISGHNTLYWYLQNLGQGPELLIRYENEEAVDDSQLPKDRFSAERLKGVDSTLKIQPAELGDSAVYLCASSLEGTDTEAFFGQGTRLTVV.

This sequence joins TRBV2 and TRBJ2-5; TRBD2 aligns across 7 bases. The CDR3 loop spans 14 amino acids. In germline, CDR1 is SNHLY, CDR2 FYNNEI. The junction had 9 bases not matched to a gene; V was cut back by 6 bases and J by 5 bases. The CDR3: CASRQGLVGETQYF. Here the CDR3 DNA reads TGTGCCAGCAGACAAGGACTAGTTGGTGAGACCCAGTACTTC.

J is TRBJ2-7 and V is TRBV29-1; the D is unclear. Germline V CDR1 and CDR2: SQVTM, ANQGSEA. The V end was cut by 0 bases, the J end by 2 bases, with 8 bases between. The CDR3 spans 13 residues. The CDR3 DNA is TGCAGCGTTGAAGATGGACCTCCCTACGAGCAGTACTTC. Residues: CSVEDGPPYEQYF.

V is TRBV10-3 and J is TRBJ2-1, with 9 bases fitting TRBD1. In germline, CDR1 is ENHRY, CDR2 SYGVKD. The CDR3 has 17 amino acids. V lost 6 bases and J lost 4; bases outside the gene matches: 13. CDR3 sequence (DNA): TGTGCCATCAGGCCAGGGACAGGGCAGGCCTCGTACAATGAGCAGTTCTTC. It codes for CAIRPGTGQASYNEQFF.

The V call is TRBV4-3, the J call TRBJ1-1; no clear D gene. This CDR3 comprises 15 residues. Per the germline V gene, CDR1 is LGHNA and CDR2 is YSLEER. Trimming left V 4 bases short and J 5 bases short, with 17 bases between. CDR3 sequence reads: CASSPLGSRRTEAFF. In DNA, the CDR3 is TGCGCCAGCAGCCCACTGGGGTCCAGAAGGACTGAAGCTTTCTTT.

This chain links TRBV4-2 with TRBJ1-1, with D perhaps matching TRBD1 (6 bases). Germline CDR1 LGHNA, CDR2 YNFKEQ. V lost 1 base, J lost 6 bases, and 15 bases lay in between. The CDR3 covers 15 residues. Written as DNA, the CDR3 is TGTGCCAGCAGCCAAGTTGCGGGGGCGCGCGCTGAAGCTTTCTTT. Its protein product is CASSQVAGARAEAFF.

This clone was seen a few times. This chain connects TRBV7-2 to TRBJ1-5; tentatively, D is TRBD1 (5 bases). This CDR3 is 13 amino acids long. Trimming took off 5 bases at V and 9 bases at J, with 14 bases between the two ends. CDR1 and CDR2 from the germline V gene are SGHTA and FQGNSA. Here the CDR3 reads CASSIGVRGPQHF. CDR3 sequence (DNA): TGTGCCAGCAGCATAGGGGTTAGGGGGCCCCAGCATTTT.

This clone showed up just once. The CDR3 loop is CASSEYGISYNEQFF. In nucleotides, the CDR3 is TGTGCCAGCAGTGAATATGGCATCTCCTACAATGAGCAGTTCTTC. This chain joins TRBV2 and TRBJ2-1; D unclear. In germline, CDR1 is SNHLY, CDR2 FYNNEI. V lost 2 bases and J lost 0, with 8 bases in between. The CDR3 is 15 amino acids.

The CDR3, as DNA: TGTGCCAGCTCACCAACCCCCGGGACGGACTATGGCTACACCTTC. Its protein product is CASSPTPGTDYGYTF. The chain uses TRBV18 and TRBJ1-2, with a weak D call TRBD1 (5 bases). This CDR3 region has 15 residues. The V and J ends lost 2 bases and 3 bases respectively, with 13 bases between them. Germline V gene lookup returns CDR1 KGHSH and CDR2 LQKENI.

The chain has TRBV5-1 and TRBJ1-3; 8 bases match TRBD1. Germline trimming cut 2 bases from V and 0 bases from J; bases unmatched to any gene: 7. The CDR3 length is 17 residues. In germline, CDR1 is SGHRS, CDR2 YFSETQ. The CDR3 loop is CASSFDRGGGSGNTIYF. CDR3 bases: TGCGCCAGCAGCTTTGACAGGGGAGGGGGCTCTGGAAACACCATATATTTT.

This clone has a single count. Relative to the germline gene, one junction end is altered; a read error may explain this. This specimen includes other DNA sequences encoding the same CDR3. The chain carries TRBV4-1 and TRBJ1-3; D perhaps matches TRBD1 (5 bases). Germline CDR1 is MGHRA and CDR2 is YSYEKL. The CDR3 is 16 amino acids. The CDR3 reads CASSQGVGTPGNTIYF. CDR3 nucleotides: TGCGCCAGTAGCCAAGGGGTCGGGACCCCGGGAAACACCATATATTTT.

CDR3 in amino acids: CASSLQGIHEQYF. As DNA, the CDR3 is TGCGCCAGCAGCTTACAGGGGATCCACGAGCAGTACTTC. The rearrangement uses TRBV5-1 and TRBJ2-7; 7 bases fit TRBD1. Germline assignment: CDR1 SGHRS and CDR2 YFSETQ. Trimming removed 2 bases from V and 5 bases from J; junction bases left unmatched: 4. The CDR3 is 13 amino acids.

CDR3: CASSPQGPYNSPLHF. CDR3 coding DNA: TGTGCCAGCAGTCCTCAGGGACCCTATAATTCACCCCTCCACTTT. V usage is TRBV27 and J usage is TRBJ1-6; D might be TRBD1 (5 bases). Germline V gene lookup returns CDR1 MNHEY and CDR2 SMNVEV (reference sequence). Trimming removed 5 bases from V and 2 bases from J, with 10 bases in between. CDR3 length equals 15 residues.

The J gene is TRBJ1-1, the V gene TRBV9; D perhaps matches TRBD1 (5 bases). Germline V gives CDR1 SGDLS, CDR2 YYNGEE. The V and J ends lost 2 bases and 2 bases respectively, with 25 bases between them. The CDR3 runs to 19 residues. CDR3 sequence: CASSVAPTGSTQRNTEAFF. In DNA, the CDR3 is TGTGCCAGCAGCGTTGCCCCCACAGGCTCCACACAGAGAAACACTGAAGCTTTCTTT.

J is TRBJ2-1 and V is TRBV19; a possible D gene is TRBD2 (5 bases). Germline V gene data show CDR1 as LNHDA and CDR2 as SQIVND (reference sequence). Trimming cost V 5 bases and J 6 bases, with 11 bases left between them. The CDR3 is 13 amino acids. The CDR3 region is CASSAGSPNEQFF. Here the CDR3 DNA reads TGTGCCAGTAGTGCGGGCAGCCCCAATGAGCAGTTCTTC.

This chain connects TRBV30 to TRBJ1-2; maybe TRBD1 (5 bases). The CDR3 is made up of 13 amino acids. Trimming stripped 5 bases from V and 2 bases from J, with 12 bases between. Germline V CDR1 and CDR2: GTSNPN, SVGIG (reference sequence). The CDR3 protein is CAWRRDENYGYTF. The DNA of the CDR3 is TGTGCCTGGCGCCGGGACGAGAACTATGGCTACACCTTC.

The chain combines TRBV4-1 with TRBJ2-3; the D is unclear. V lost 0 bases and J 7 bases, leaving 5 bases between the germline ends. This CDR3 is 12 amino acids long. CDR1 and CDR2 (germline): MGHRA, YSYEKL. CDR3 sequence reads: CASSQDDNTQYF. The CDR3 region has the DNA TGCGCCAGCAGCCAAGATGACAATACGCAGTATTTT.